The rows below give T cell receptor beta chains drawn from one sample of a study of T cell repertoires in cytomegalovirus infection. TCRdb re-called the reads through MiXCR, storing one row per CDR3 protein. The sample lists approximately 200,000 distinct CDR3 sequences, over 20% occurring once. Source material: CD8+ T cells from PBMCs. These receptors came from a human donor in good health (CMV status not recorded). Some clones in this sample may be carry-over from other donors' samples. Each CDR3 is given with its conserved first and last residue. The order of the fields is CDR3 protein, CDR3 DNA, V gene, D gene, J gene, clone size. The D gene is left open where the match is weak. The listing skips clone size in some rows; elsewhere it reads once, few, many or a size class.

CASSFDRVVGNQPQHF	TGTGCCAGCAGCTTCGACAGGGTGGTTGGCAATCAGCCCCAGCATTTT	TRBV7-8	TRBD1	TRBJ1-5	.
CASREGLAGPQETQYF	TGTGCCAGCAGGGAGGGACTAGCGGGACCACAAGAGACCCAGTACTTC	TRBV12-3/TRBV12-4	TRBD2	TRBJ2-5	.
CASSPTGSSGETQYF	TGTGCCAGCAGTCCGACGGGGTCCTCAGGAGAGACCCAGTACTTC	TRBV6-5	.	TRBJ2-5	.
CASSETGEAFF	TGTGCCAGCAGTGAAACAGGGGAAGCTTTCTTT	TRBV25-1	.	TRBJ1-1	.
CASSLAQGYSEAFF	TGTGCCAGCAGCTTAGCGCAAGGCTATAGTGAAGCTTTCTTT	TRBV7-2	.	TRBJ1-1	many
CSARVDRDRNQPQHF	TGCAGTGCTAGAGTCGACCGGGACAGGAATCAGCCCCAGCATTTT	TRBV20-1	TRBD1	TRBJ1-5	.
CASSWGTSGELFF	TGTGCCAGCAGTTGGGGGACTTCCGGGGAGCTGTTTTTT	TRBV6-5	.	TRBJ2-2	few
CASRYSGTGNYEQYF	TGCGCCAGCAGGTACTCCGGGACAGGGAACTACGAGCAGTACTTC	TRBV4-1	TRBD1	TRBJ2-7	few
CASSLTRGLPEAFF	TGTGCCAGCAGCTTGACAAGAGGTTTGCCTGAAGCTTTCTTT	TRBV5-6	.	TRBJ1-1	few
CASSMVTGGSYNEQFF	TGTGCCAGTAGTATGGTCACAGGGGGCTCCTACAATGAGCAGTTCTTC	TRBV19	TRBD1	TRBJ2-1	.
CASGWTGAYEQYF	TGTGCCAGCGGATGGACAGGGGCCTACGAGCAGTACTTC	TRBV28	TRBD1	TRBJ2-7	.
CASGLVQVPTGEQYF	TGTGCTAGTGGTTTGGTACAAGTCCCCACGGGGGAGCAGTACTTC	TRBV12-5	.	TRBJ2-7	few
CASGPPGGGPVADTQYF	TGTGCCAGCGGCCCCCCGGGCGGGGGCCCAGTCGCAGATACGCAGTATTTT	TRBV2	.	TRBJ2-3	few
CASRARNTDTQYF	TGTGCCAGCAGGGCCCGCAACACAGATACGCAGTATTTT	TRBV6-1	.	TRBJ2-3	.
CASSFSGGNQPQHF	TGTGCCAGCAGTTTTTCAGGAGGCAATCAGCCCCAGCATTTT	TRBV12-3/TRBV12-4	.	TRBJ1-5	few
CAISEWAGGVKTQYF	TGTGCCATCAGTGAGTGGGCAGGGGGCGTAAAGACCCAGTACTTC	TRBV10-3	TRBD1	TRBJ2-5	many
CASSRWTGQETQYF	TGTGCCAGCAGCCGATGGACGGGACAAGAGACCCAGTACTTC	TRBV9	.	TRBJ2-5	few
CASSLPGWQTQYF	TGTGCCAGCAGCCTCCCAGGGTGGCAGACCCAGTACTTC	TRBV7-6	.	TRBJ2-5	.
CASNSPGTGNTEAFF	TGTGCCAGCAACTCGCCCGGGACGGGCAACACTGAAGCTTTCTTT	TRBV2	.	TRBJ1-1	.
CASSQDRQISYEQYF	TGTGCCAGCAGCCAAGATCGCCAGATCTCCTACGAGCAGTACTTC	TRBV3-1	.	TRBJ2-7	.
CASSPTSGGATLGNEQFF	TGTGCCAGCAGCCCGACTAGCGGGGGGGCCACTTTAGGAAATGAGCAGTTCTTC	TRBV7-6	TRBD2	TRBJ2-1	few
CARSLEGQETEAFF	TGTGCCAGAAGCTTGGAGGGGCAGGAGACTGAAGCTTTCTTT	TRBV5-3	.	TRBJ1-1	many
CSAPDQLAKNIQYF	TGCAGTGCACCTGACCAACTAGCCAAAAACATTCAGTACTTC	TRBV20-1	.	TRBJ2-4	few